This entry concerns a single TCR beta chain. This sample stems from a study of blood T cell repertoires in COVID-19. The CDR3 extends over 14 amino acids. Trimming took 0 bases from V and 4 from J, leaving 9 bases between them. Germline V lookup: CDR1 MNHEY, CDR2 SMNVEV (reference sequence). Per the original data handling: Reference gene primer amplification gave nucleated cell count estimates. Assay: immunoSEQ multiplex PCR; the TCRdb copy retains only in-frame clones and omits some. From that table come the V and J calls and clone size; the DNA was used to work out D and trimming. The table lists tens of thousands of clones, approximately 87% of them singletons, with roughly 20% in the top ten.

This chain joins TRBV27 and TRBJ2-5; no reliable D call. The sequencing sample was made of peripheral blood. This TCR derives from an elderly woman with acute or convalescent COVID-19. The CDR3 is CASSLSPRGETQYF. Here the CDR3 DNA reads TGTGCCAGCAGTTTATCTCCCAGAGGAGAGACCCAGTACTTC.